This T cell receptor (beta chain) derives from a study of blood T cells in healthy people across ages. About this clonotype: What it binds is unknown.

Alongside a J-beta primer mix, a sample-barcoded 5' primer served in a second PCR lasting about 7 to 11 cycles. TCRdb reanalysed the 5' RACE reads using MiXCR and keeps one entry per CDR3 protein. The top ten clones hold under 4% of a sample with 800,000 or so distinct CDR3 sequences, 25% of them seen once. Study observations and caveats: Researchers report that TCR beta diversity correlated strongly with naive T cell percentage. More naive CD4+ cells and higher diversity marked long-lived donors relative to aged donors.

V shed 3 bases and J shed 4 bases, with 15 bases lying between them. This CDR3 contains 14 residues. The germline V gene has CDR1 SQVTM and CDR2 ANQGSEA. The same sample was also used in a study of T cells of mothers and their children. That paper notes: With unrelated pairs as the comparison, related mother-child pairs had a slightly higher overlap that was not significant.

The chain recombines TRBV29-1 with TRBJ2-5; tentatively, D is TRBD1 (5 bases). The sample comprised blood. The clonotype was recovered from a boy aged 5-17 years in good health. CDR3 amino acids: CSVDSGRVAETQYF. CDR3 sequence (DNA): TGCAGCGTTGATTCGGGCAGGGTTGCAGAGACCCAGTACTTC.